These 14 T cell receptor beta chains were sequenced from one sample in a study of blood T cell repertoires in COVID-19. Sequencing was performed with immunoSEQ multiplex PCR; in TCRdb, only in-frame clones are kept and a portion is missing. Seen here are 250,000 to 300,000 clones, approximately 81% observed once, and the top ten hold roughly 2.9%. Sequenced: peripheral blood. All receptors derive from a woman aged 60 to 75 with active or convalescent COVID-19.

The chain combines TRBV12-5 with TRBJ1-4, with 7 bases fitting TRBD1. Germline-derived CDR1 and CDR2 are LGHNT and FRNRAP. CDR3 length: 13 amino acids. CDR3 DNA: TGTGCCCTGCAGGGGGTAGGGGATGAAAAACTGTTTTTT. Encoded protein: CALQGVGDEKLFF.

Only one count was recorded for this clone. CDR3 amino acids: CASFRQSQAFF. CDR3 in DNA: TGCGCCAGCTTCCGACAGTCTCAAGCTTTCTTT. This rearrangement joins TRBV10-1 to TRBJ1-1; D possibly corresponds to TRBD1 (5 bases). This CDR3 contains 11 residues. Germline-derived CDR1 and CDR2 are WNHNN and SYGVQD (reference sequence). Trimming cost V 8 bases and J 9 bases, with 13 bases left between them.

The genes are TRBV2 and TRBJ2-2; no reliable D call. Between the trimmed V and J ends, which lost 6 bases and 6 bases, there was a span of 11 bases. Germline V lookup: CDR1 SNHLY, CDR2 FYNNEI. This CDR3 is 13 amino acids long. CDR3 DNA sequence: TGTGCCAGCAGCAACAGTTTGGCCGGGGAGCTGTTTTTT. Protein product: CASSNSLAGELFF.

The chain carries TRBV6-6 and TRBJ2-2; perhaps TRBD1 as D (5 bases). V was clipped by 5 bases and J by 0 bases, with 13 bases between them. CDR1 is MNHNY and CDR2 is SVGAGI in the germline V gene (reference sequence). The CDR3 runs 16 residues. The CDR3 DNA follows: TGTGCCAGCAGTCCCGCCGACAGAGCGAACACCGGGGAGCTGTTTTTT. As protein: CASSPADRANTGELFF.

The rearrangement uses TRBV7-3 and TRBJ2-1; TRBD2 matches 9 bases. V shed 8 bases and J 5 bases; nucleotides not matched to a gene: 16. CDR3 size: 17 residues. In germline, CDR1 is SGHTA, CDR2 FQGTGA. CDR3 protein: CASDRGAGGPRDNEQFF. The CDR3 nucleotides are TGTGCCAGCGATAGGGGAGCGGGGGGCCCTAGAGACAATGAGCAGTTCTTC.

V and J are TRBV5-4 and TRBJ2-2; 7 bases are shared with TRBD2. J gave up 0 bases and V 1 base, and 3 bases lay outside the gene matches. The V gene's germline CDR1 is SGHNT and CDR2 YYREEE (reference sequence). CDR3 length: 16 amino acids. CDR3 nucleotides: TGTGCCAGCAGCTTGTATCGGGGGGCGAACACCGGGGAGCTGTTTTTT. Translating gives CASSLYRGANTGELFF. Full variable domain (remainder filled in from reference TRBV5-4 and TRBJ2-2): ETGVTQSPTHLIKTRGQQVTLRCSSQSGHNTVSWYQQALGQGPQFIFQYYREEENGRGNFPPRFSGLQFPNYSSELNVNALELDDSALYLCASSLYRGANTGELFFGEGSRLTVL.

This chain uses TRBV5-1 with TRBJ1-1, with D unclear. CDR1 is SGHRS and CDR2 is YFSETQ in the germline V gene. There are 15 residues in the CDR3. V was clipped by 4 bases and J by 1 base, with 14 bases between them. CDR3 residues: CASSPGWAGNTEAFF. CDR3 DNA sequence: TGCGCCAGCAGCCCCGGTTGGGCGGGGAACACTGAAGCTTTCTTT.

The V call is TRBV7-3, the J call TRBJ2-6; 8 positions agree with TRBD1. The junction had 11 bases not matched to a gene; V was cut back by 4 bases and J by 0 bases. The CDR3 spans 19 residues. Germline V gene lookup returns CDR1 SGHTA and CDR2 FQGTGA. The CDR3 protein is CASSSTPGTGRSGANVLTF. CDR3 nucleotides: TGTGCCAGCAGCTCAACCCCCGGGACAGGCCGCTCTGGGGCCAACGTCCTGACTTTC.

This rearrangement joins TRBV7-2 to TRBJ2-7; D gene unclear. V was pared by 1 base and J by 6 bases, with 4 bases between. The germline gives CDR1 SGHTA, CDR2 FQGNSA. This CDR3 region has 11 residues. The CDR3 loop reads CASSLDSEQYF. The CDR3, as DNA: TGTGCCAGCAGCTTAGACTCCGAGCAGTACTTC.

The gene calls are TRBV7-3 and TRBJ1-3, with a tentative D call TRBD1 (5 bases). The CDR3 contains 16 residues. Looked up from germline, CDR1 is SGHTA and CDR2 is FQGTGA. Trimming took off 7 bases at V and 0 bases at J, with 16 bases between the two ends. CDR3 sequence (DNA): TGTGCCAGCATCGACAGTTGGTGGTTCTCTGGAAACACCATATATTTT. Residues: CASIDSWWFSGNTIYF.

On this clone: Within the sample, other DNA sequences also encode this same CDR3. The V and J genes are TRBV18 and TRBJ2-2, with no clear D. The CDR3 is 16 residues long. Deletions cut 1 base from V and 0 bases from J, with 9 bases between. Germline CDR1 and CDR2: KGHSH and LQKENI. The CDR3, as DNA: TGTGCCAGCTCACCACGGCCGACAACGAACACCGGGGAGCTGTTTTTT. Translating gives CASSPRPTTNTGELFF.

This clone was recorded once. Other DNA sequences of this sample code for an identical CDR3. The chain uses TRBV2 and TRBJ1-4, with a tentative D call TRBD1 (5 bases). The CDR3 runs 13 residues. Deletions cut 3 bases from V and 8 bases from J, with 10 bases between. Germline V gives CDR1 SNHLY, CDR2 FYNNEI. CDR3 nucleotides: TGTGCCAGCAGTGATAGGGGCCAGGAAAAACTGTTTTTT. It codes for CASSDRGQEKLFF.

There are a few counts of this clone. V gene TRBV4-3 combines with J gene TRBJ1-1, with a possible D match to TRBD1 (6 bases). Trimming shortened V by 2 bases and J by 1 base, and 8 bases separated the two germline ends. Germline-derived CDR1 and CDR2 are LGHNA and YSLEER. The CDR3 has 14 amino acids. CDR3 bases: TGCGCCAGCAGCCAAAGGGGGGGGAACACTGAAGCTTTCTTT. Translating it yields CASSQRGGNTEAFF.

This rearrangement joins TRBV7-2 to TRBJ2-1; D gene uncertain. The germline V gene has CDR1 SGHTA and CDR2 FQGNSA. V lost 3 bases and J 0 bases, leaving 9 bases between the germline ends. The CDR3 spans 15 residues. CDR3 DNA sequence: TGTGCCAGCAGCTTTGAACGGAGCTCCTACAATGAGCAGTTCTTC. Its protein product is CASSFERSSYNEQFF. Supplemented by reference TRBV7-2 and TRBJ2-1, the full variable domain reads GAGVSQSPSNKVTEKGKDVELRCDPISGHTALYWYRQSLGQGLEFLIYFQGNSAPDKSGLPSDRFSAERTGGSVSTLTIQRTQQEDSAVYLCASSFERSSYNEQFFGPGTRLTVL.